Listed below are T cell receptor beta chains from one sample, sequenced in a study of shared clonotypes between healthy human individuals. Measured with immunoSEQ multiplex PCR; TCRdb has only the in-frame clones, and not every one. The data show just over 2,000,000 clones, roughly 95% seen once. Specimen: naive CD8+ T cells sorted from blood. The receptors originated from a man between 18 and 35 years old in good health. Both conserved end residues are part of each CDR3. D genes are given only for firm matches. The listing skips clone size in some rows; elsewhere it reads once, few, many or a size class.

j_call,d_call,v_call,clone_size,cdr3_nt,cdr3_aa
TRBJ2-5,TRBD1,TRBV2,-,TGTGCCAGCAGTGAATACGGGACAGGGGGCGAAGAGACCCAGTACTTC,CASSEYGTGGEETQYF
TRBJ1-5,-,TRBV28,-,TGTGCCAGCAGTCTAGCCCCCGAGGGCAATCAGCCCCAGCATTTT,CASSLAPEGNQPQHF
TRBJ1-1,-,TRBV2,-,TGTGCCAGCAGTCCGGCGGCGGGGGACACTGAAGCTTTCTTT,CASSPAAGDTEAFF
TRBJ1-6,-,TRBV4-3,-,TGCGCCAGCAGCCAAGGACAGTATAATTCACCCCTCCACTTT,CASSQGQYNSPLHF
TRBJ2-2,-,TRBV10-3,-,TGTGCCATCAGTGACCCCGGGGGAAGGAGCGGGGAGCTGTTTTTT,CAISDPGGRSGELFF
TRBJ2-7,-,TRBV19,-,TGTGCCAGTAGTGGGGGTGGGCCAGGTTACGAGCAGTACTTC,CASSGGGPGYEQYF
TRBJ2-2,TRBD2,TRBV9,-,TGTGCCAGCAGAGTCGGCGGGGGGCATACCGGGGAGCTGTTTTTT,CASRVGGGHTGELFF
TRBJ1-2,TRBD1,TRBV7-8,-,TGTGCCAGCAGGGGACAGGGAAACTATGGCTACACCTTC,CASRGQGNYGYTF
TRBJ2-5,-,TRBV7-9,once,TGTGCCAGCAGCTTAGGGTATCCACAAGAGACCCAGTACTTC,CASSLGYPQETQYF
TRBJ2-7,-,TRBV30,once,TGTGCCTGGAGTGTCCTGGCGGGGTCCTACGAGCAGTACTTC,CAWSVLAGSYEQYF
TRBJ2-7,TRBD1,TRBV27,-,TGTGCCAGCAGGATAGACAGGGACTACGAGCAGTACTTC,CASRIDRDYEQYF
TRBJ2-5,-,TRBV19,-,TGTGCCAGTAGTATGGACAGGGAGGGAGAGGAGACCCAGTACTTC,CASSMDREGEETQYF
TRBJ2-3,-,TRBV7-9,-,TGTGCCAGCAGTTCTAGCGTCTGGGGAGACACAGATACGCAGTATTTT,CASSSSVWGDTDTQYF
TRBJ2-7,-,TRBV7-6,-,TGTGCCAGCAGCTTAGCGTCAGGGAATACCTACGAGCAGTACTTC,CASSLASGNTYEQYF
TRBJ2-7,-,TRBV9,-,TGTGCCAGCAGCGTAGAAGACAGCCCCTACGAGCAGTACTTC,CASSVEDSPYEQYF
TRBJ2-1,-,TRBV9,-,TGTGCCAGCAGCGTAGAAGTCTTCACCTACAATGAGCAGTTCTTC,CASSVEVFTYNEQFF
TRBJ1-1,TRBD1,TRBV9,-,TGTGCCAGCAGCGACCACGACAGGGCGGGGGACACTGAAGCTTTCTTT,CASSDHDRAGDTEAFF
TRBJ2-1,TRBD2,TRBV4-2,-,TGTGCCAGCAGCCAAGAGCGGGGGGGCCTCGCGGCGAAGCAGTTCTTC,CASSQERGGLAAKQFF
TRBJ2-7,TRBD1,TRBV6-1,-,TGTGCCAGCAGAGTCTGGACAGGGAGCTCCTACGAGCAGTACTTC,CASRVWTGSSYEQYF
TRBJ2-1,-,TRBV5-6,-,TGTGCCAGCAGCTTGACCCGGGACACCGGACTAGAGGCCTACAATGAGCAGTTCTTC,CASSLTRDTGLEAYNEQFF
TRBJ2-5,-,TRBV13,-,TGTGCCAGCAGCTCGGACCTCTCGGAGACCCAGTACTTC,CASSSDLSETQYF
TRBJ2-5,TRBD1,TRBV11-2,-,TGTGCCAGCAGCGGAGACAGGGGGCTCAGAGAGACCCAGTACTTC,CASSGDRGLRETQYF
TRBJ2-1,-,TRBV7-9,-,TGTGCCAGCAGCTTAGCGGGAGCCTCCTACAATGAGCAGTTCTTC,CASSLAGASYNEQFF
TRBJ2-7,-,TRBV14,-,TGTGCCAGCAGCCAAGGTGTGTGGGCCTACGAGCAGTACTTC,CASSQGVWAYEQYF
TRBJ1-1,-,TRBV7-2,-,TGTGCCAGCAGCTTACGGCTCCCCCCCAGCACTGAAGCTTTCTTT,CASSLRLPPSTEAFF
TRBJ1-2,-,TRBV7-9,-,TGTGCCAGCAGCTTAGGGTCTAACCCTGTCTATGGCTACACCTTC,CASSLGSNPVYGYTF
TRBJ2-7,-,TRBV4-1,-,TGCGCCAGCAGCCAACTCCCTTCGCGGACAGCAGGCTTCTACGAGCAGTACTTC,CASSQLPSRTAGFYEQYF
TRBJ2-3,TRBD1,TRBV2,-,TGTGCCAGCAGTGAACCGATGGACAGGGGCACAGATACGCAGTATTTT,CASSEPMDRGTDTQYF
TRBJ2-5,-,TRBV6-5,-,TGTGCCAGCAGTTATGGTGAGACCCAGTACTTC,CASSYGETQYF
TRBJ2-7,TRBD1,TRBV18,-,TGTGCCAGCTCACCATCGACAGGGGGTACCTACGAGCAGTACTTC,CASSPSTGGTYEQYF
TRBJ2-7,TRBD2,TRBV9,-,TGTGCCAGCAGCGTAGGTAGCGGGGGCTCCTACGAGCAGTACTTC,CASSVGSGGSYEQYF
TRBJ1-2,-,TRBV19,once,TGTGCCAGTAGTGCCAGGACCTTGGGGGGCTACACCTTC,CASSARTLGGYTF
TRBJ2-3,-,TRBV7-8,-,TGTGCCAGCAGCTTAATGGGTGGGAACACAGATACGCAGTATTTT,CASSLMGGNTDTQYF
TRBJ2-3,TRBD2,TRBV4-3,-,TGCGCCAGCAGCCAAGCAGGGGTGGATGTTGCGGGAGGGCGCACAGATACGCAGTATTTT,CASSQAGVDVAGGRTDTQYF
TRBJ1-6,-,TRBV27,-,TGTGCCAGCAGTTTGGGGGGGAACTCACCCCTCCACTTT,CASSLGGNSPLHF
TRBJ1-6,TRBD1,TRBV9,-,TGTGCCAGCAGCGTAGGGGGACAGTACTCCTATAATTCACCCCTCCACTTT,CASSVGGQYSYNSPLHF
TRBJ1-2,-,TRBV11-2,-,TGTGCCAGCAGCCCGGGACCGAGCTATGGCTACACCTTC,CASSPGPSYGYTF
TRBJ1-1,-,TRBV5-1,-,TGCGCCAGCAGCTTGCGTGGGCCGAACACTGAAGCTTTCTTT,CASSLRGPNTEAFF
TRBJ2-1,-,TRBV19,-,TGTGCCAGTAGTATAGACCAGTCCTACAATGAGCAGTTCTTC,CASSIDQSYNEQFF
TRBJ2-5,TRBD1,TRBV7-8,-,TGTGCCAGCAGCAGCCGGGACAGGGTTGCAGAGACCCAGTACTTC,CASSSRDRVAETQYF
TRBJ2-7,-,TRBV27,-,TGTGCCAGCAGTTGGGCAGGAGCCTACGAGCAGTACTTC,CASSWAGAYEQYF
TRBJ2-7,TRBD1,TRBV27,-,TGTGCCAGCAGGGCAGGGGGCTCCTACGAGCAGTACTTC,CASRAGGSYEQYF
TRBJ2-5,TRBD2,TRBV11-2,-,TGTGCCAGCAGCAAAGGGGTGGGCGGGAGTGAAGAGACCCAGTACTTC,CASSKGVGGSEETQYF
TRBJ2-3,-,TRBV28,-,TGTGCCAGCAGCTTCTCTCCCACAGGAACTAGCACAGATACGCAGTATTTT,CASSFSPTGTSTDTQYF
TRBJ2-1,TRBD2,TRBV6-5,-,TGTGCCAGCAGTTACGGACTAGCGGGAAAGAATGAGCAGTTCTTC,CASSYGLAGKNEQFF
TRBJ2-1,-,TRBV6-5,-,TGTGCCAGCAGTCCCGCCAGGGAGTATGAGCAGTTCTTC,CASSPAREYEQFF
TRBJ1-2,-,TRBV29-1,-,TGCAGCGTCCCTCTTGGGCCAGGAAAAACCTATGGCTACACCTTC,CSVPLGPGKTYGYTF
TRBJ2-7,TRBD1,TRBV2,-,TGTGCCGCTACGGGACAGGGCAAAACTAAATACTCCTACGAGCAGTACTTC,CAATGQGKTKYSYEQYF
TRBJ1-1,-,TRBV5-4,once,TGTGCCAGCTCACGAAACATGAACACTGAAGCTTTCTTT,CASSRNMNTEAFF
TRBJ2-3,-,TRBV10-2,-,TGCGCCAGCAGTGGGGACGAGAGTAACACAGATACGCAGTATTTT,CASSGDESNTDTQYF
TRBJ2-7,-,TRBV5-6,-,TGTGCCAGCAGCCCCCATCCCCAGGGCTCCTACGAGCAGTACTTC,CASSPHPQGSYEQYF
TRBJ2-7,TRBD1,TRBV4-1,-,TGCGCCAGCAGCCAAGAAACATGGACAGGGGGCTCCTACGAGCAGTACTTC,CASSQETWTGGSYEQYF
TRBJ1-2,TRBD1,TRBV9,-,TGTGCCAGCGATGGTCCCGACAGGGAAGGCTACACCTTC,CASDGPDREGYTF